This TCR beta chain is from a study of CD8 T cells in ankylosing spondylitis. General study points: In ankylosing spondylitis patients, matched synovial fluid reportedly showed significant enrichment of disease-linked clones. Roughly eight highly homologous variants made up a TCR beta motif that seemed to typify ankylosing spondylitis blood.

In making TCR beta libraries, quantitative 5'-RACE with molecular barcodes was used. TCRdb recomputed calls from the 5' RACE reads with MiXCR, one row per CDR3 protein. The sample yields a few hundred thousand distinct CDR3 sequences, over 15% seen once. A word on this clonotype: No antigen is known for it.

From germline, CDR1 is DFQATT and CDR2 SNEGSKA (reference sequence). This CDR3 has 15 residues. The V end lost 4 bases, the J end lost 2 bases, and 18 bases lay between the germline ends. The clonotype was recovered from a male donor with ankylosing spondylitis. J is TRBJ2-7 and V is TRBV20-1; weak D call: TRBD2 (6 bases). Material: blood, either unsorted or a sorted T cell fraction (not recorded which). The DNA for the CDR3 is TGCAGTGCTATCCCCCCCGGCGGGAATCCCTACGAGCAGTACTTC. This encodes CSAIPPGGNPYEQYF.